This TCR beta chain was recovered during a study of shared clonotypes between healthy human individuals. Study-wide background: Three CD4 naive, three CD4 memory, two CD8 naive and one CD8 memory plate were used per donor. Study-wide points: Sorted-subset samples were not fully sequenced, rarefaction indicated. Clonotypes not shared had lower generation probabilities than those common to all four donors. Clonotype sharing across several donors was observed for around 5% of naive CD4 clonotypes.

Details on this clone: Its target is not known.

TCRdb keeps only in-frame clones here, not all; method: immunoSEQ multiplex PCR. The sample carries around 2.1 million clones, approximately 94% recorded once. The naive CD8 population came from CD45RO-negative cells selected for CCR7, without terminally differentiated effector memory CD45RA+ cells. Germline CDR1 is SNHLY and CDR2 is FYNNEI. V trimming: 6 bases; J trimming: 4 bases; junction bases outside the gene matches: 11. The CDR3 is made up of 16 amino acids. The rearrangement links TRBV2 to TRBJ2-1; 8 bases map to TRBD2. This TCR was recovered from a man younger than 35 in good health. Some clones in this sample may be carry-over from other donors' samples. Sequences were obtained from naive CD8+ T cells from PBMCs. The CDR3: CASRTGRLARYNEQFF. CDR3 DNA sequence: TGTGCCAGCAGGACGGGGCGACTAGCGAGATACAATGAGCAGTTCTTC.